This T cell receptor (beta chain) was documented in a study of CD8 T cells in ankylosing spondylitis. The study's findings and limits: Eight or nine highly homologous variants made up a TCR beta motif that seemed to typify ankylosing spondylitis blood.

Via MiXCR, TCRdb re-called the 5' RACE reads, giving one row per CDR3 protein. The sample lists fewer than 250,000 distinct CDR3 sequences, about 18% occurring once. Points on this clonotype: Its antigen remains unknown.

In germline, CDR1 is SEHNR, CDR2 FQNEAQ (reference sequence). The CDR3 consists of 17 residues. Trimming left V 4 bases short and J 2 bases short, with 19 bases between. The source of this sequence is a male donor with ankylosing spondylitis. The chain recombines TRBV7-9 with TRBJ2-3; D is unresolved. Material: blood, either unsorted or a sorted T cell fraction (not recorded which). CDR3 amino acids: CASSYLSAQADTDTQYF. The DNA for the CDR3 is TGTGCCAGCAGCTACTTATCAGCGCAGGCGGACACAGATACGCAGTATTTT.